The T cell receptor beta chain under discussion was sequenced for a study of blood T cell repertoires in COVID-19. Study background: Samples of COVID-19 (acute and convalescent) were obtained from the United States, Italy and Spain. Sources were T cells, B-cell-depleted T cells, or PBMCs; the material itself was cDNA or gDNA.

This CDR3 is built from 17 residues. The V gene's germline CDR1 is MNHNS and CDR2 SASEGT. With V trimmed by 1 base and J by 6 bases, 6 bases remained unmatched. Methods used by the authors: Amplification of reference gene primers provided the estimated nucleated cell counts. Profiled with immunoSEQ multiplex PCR; TCRdb holds only in-frame clones, not every one. From that table come the V and J calls and clone size; the DNA was used to work out D and trimming. The sample holds 80,000 or so clones; about 68% are singletons and the top ten take approximately 5.4%. Sequencing was done on a sample of peripheral blood. The TCR originated in a man aged 50-59 years with active or convalescent COVID-19. The chain uses TRBV6-1 and TRBJ2-3; 14 nucleotides line up with TRBD2. The CDR3 is CASSEGLAGGYPDTQYF. CDR3 coding DNA: TGTGCCAGCAGTGAAGGACTAGCGGGGGGGTACCCGGATACGCAGTATTTT.